The rows below give T cell receptor beta chains drawn from one sample of a study of T cells after yellow fever vaccination. A single record per CDR3 protein comes from TCRdb applying MiXCR to the 5' RACE reads. The sample contains hundreds of thousands of distinct CDR3 sequences, 15% to 20% of which appear only once. Sequences were derived from PBMCs, sampled before the yellow fever booster vaccination. The receptors here all came from a man aged 18-30 years who received the YFV17D yellow fever vaccine. Each CDR3 is given with its conserved first and last residue.

V: TRBV7-2
J: TRBJ2-5
CDR3: CASSQDGGATQYF

V: TRBV3-1
J: TRBJ1-2
CDR3: CASSPQGERGYTF

V: TRBV6-5
J: TRBJ2-7
CDR3: CASATSGVLAYEQYF

V: TRBV5-1
J: TRBJ2-2
CDR3: CASSTSLLAATGELFF

V: TRBV12-3/TRBV12-4
J: TRBJ1-4
CDR3: CASTFRGNEKLFF

V: TRBV18
J: TRBJ1-5
CDR3: CASSGTTAQPQHF

V: TRBV10-3
J: TRBJ1-1
CDR3: CATSGGINTEAFF

V: TRBV5-1
J: TRBJ1-2
CDR3: CASSLETGYGYTF

V: TRBV7-2
J: TRBJ2-2
CDR3: CASGDLAGITGELFF

V: TRBV4-3
J: TRBJ1-5
CDR3: CASSPSQAYQPQHF

V: TRBV4-1
J: TRBJ1-5
CDR3: CASSQETGGRLQPQHF

V: TRBV7-9
J: TRBJ2-1
CDR3: CASSLDGNNEQFF

V: TRBV7-2
J: TRBJ2-3
CDR3: CASSPLGERGVADTQYF

V: TRBV20-1
J: TRBJ2-3
CDR3: CSARDQDTDTQYF

V: TRBV12-3/TRBV12-4
J: TRBJ1-2
CDR3: CASSLATGQIYGYTF

V: TRBV12-3/TRBV12-4
J: TRBJ2-2
CDR3: CASSVSGGAQLFF

V: TRBV20-1
J: TRBJ1-1
CDR3: CSARGSQGYTEAFF

V: TRBV5-1
J: TRBJ2-5
CDR3: CASSGTSGGAGETQYF

V: TRBV6-1
J: TRBJ2-4
CDR3: CASSRDLAKNIQYF

V: TRBV6-5
J: TRBJ1-2
CDR3: CASSYIKARGGGYTF

V: TRBV7-2
J: TRBJ2-2
CDR3: CASSGAVTGELFF

V: TRBV12-3/TRBV12-4
J: TRBJ2-3
CDR3: CASSLDDLSTDTQYF

V: TRBV6-2/TRBV6-3
J: TRBJ2-1
CDR3: CASSRGLAPYNEQFF

V: TRBV9
J: TRBJ1-2
CDR3: CASSAEGYGYTF

V: TRBV7-6
J: TRBJ1-2
CDR3: CASSLNVGSPYGYTF

V: TRBV27
J: TRBJ1-1
CDR3: CASSSVTVNTEAFF

V: TRBV7-2
J: TRBJ1-3
CDR3: CASSSRRGSGNTIYF

V: TRBV5-1
J: TRBJ2-2
CDR3: CASLEQSNTGELFF

V: TRBV5-1
J: TRBJ2-2
CDR3: CASRKTGVVRSGELFF

V: TRBV12-3/TRBV12-4
J: TRBJ1-1
CDR3: CASSLQGALNTEAFF

V: TRBV5-1
J: TRBJ1-1
CDR3: CASGRGTGNTEAFF

V: TRBV24-1
J: TRBJ2-1
CDR3: CATRVYNEQFF

V: TRBV3-1
J: TRBJ2-1
CDR3: CASSQFGHYNEQFF

V: TRBV27
J: TRBJ1-1
CDR3: CAAGTFDTEAFF

V: TRBV2
J: TRBJ1-6
CDR3: CASTERGPLHF

V: TRBV27
J: TRBJ2-3
CDR3: CASRWTSGGGTDTQYF

V: TRBV24-1
J: TRBJ2-5
CDR3: CATSEDTGGRETQYF

V: TRBV5-5
J: TRBJ2-7
CDR3: CASRLTPSYEQYF

V: TRBV18
J: TRBJ1-3
CDR3: CASSPGTTISGNTIYF

V: TRBV6-6
J: TRBJ2-3
CDR3: CASSYSSQPTDTQYF

V: TRBV7-9
J: TRBJ2-5
CDR3: CASSILQGDQETQYF

V: TRBV20-1
J: TRBJ2-1
CDR3: CSAEQTSGDQFF

V: TRBV6-2/TRBV6-3
J: TRBJ1-2
CDR3: CASSPGPGQGHGYTF

V: TRBV5-1
J: TRBJ1-1
CDR3: CATRKGASMRGEAFF

V: TRBV11-2
J: TRBJ2-1
CDR3: CASSPGLAGGQEQFF

V: TRBV6-9
J: TRBJ2-4
CDR3: CASSDRDREVNIQYF

V: TRBV7-9
J: TRBJ1-2
CDR3: CASSLGVGPYGYTF

V: TRBV15
J: TRBJ2-6
CDR3: CATSSLGWGRGSGANVLTF

V: TRBV12-3/TRBV12-4
J: TRBJ2-5
CDR3: CASSNGRSSKYF

V: TRBV12-3/TRBV12-4
J: TRBJ2-2
CDR3: CASSLGPTGELFF

V: TRBV5-1
J: TRBJ2-1
CDR3: CASSLAGFRGPGEQFF

V: TRBV4-3
J: TRBJ1-1
CDR3: CASSQEPNTEAFF

V: TRBV5-1
J: TRBJ2-3
CDR3: CASTSSPFSGGGDTQYF